What follows is one TCR beta chain and its context. This specimen comes from a study of blood T cell repertoires in COVID-19. The wider study: The origin of the acute and convalescent COVID-19 samples was the United States, Italy and Spain. In each case, the material was cDNA or gDNA derived from T cells, B-cell-depleted T cells, or PBMCs.

Authors' processing steps: Scientists estimated how many nucleated cells there were by amplifying reference gene primers. Clones were sequenced by immunoSEQ multiplex PCR, and TCRdb holds only the in-frame ones, with some missing. V and J calls and clone size are copied from that table; D and trimming were computed from the DNA. Of some 250,000 clones listed, 75% to 90% were seen once; the top ten hold 3%. This CDR3 has 18 residues. Germline V gene sequence: CDR1 SGHAT, CDR2 FQNNGV. V was shortened by 2 bases and J by 10 bases, with 27 bases between the two germline ends. This sequence was found in a woman in her thirties who had recovered from COVID-19. The rearrangement uses TRBV11-2 and TRBJ1-3; D remains ambiguous. The material sequenced was peripheral blood. As DNA, the CDR3 is TGTGCCAGCAGCTTATTGCTAATGAGACACGGACCCGGAGGGACCATATATTTT. Its protein product is CASSLLLMRHGPGGTIYF.